The subject of this entry is one T cell receptor (beta chain). The antigen remains undetermined. These data are taken from a study of shared clonotypes between healthy human individuals. Study-wide findings and caveats: Generation of non-shared clonotypes was less probable than generation of clonotypes shared by all four donors.

V was shortened by 6 bases and J by 2 bases, with 14 bases between the two germline ends. CDR3 length: 14 amino acids. CDR1 is ENHRY and CDR2 is SYGVKD in the germline V gene. Profiled with immunoSEQ multiplex PCR; TCRdb holds only in-frame clones, not every one. The sample includes 100,000 to 120,000 clones, about 70% of them seen just once. The chain carries TRBV10-3 and TRBJ2-7; either TRBD1 or TRBD2 may supply D (5 bases each). The clonotype originates from a woman younger than 45 in good health. Sequencing input: memory CD8+ T cells sorted from blood. Subset of the sample: CD45RO+ cells pooled with CCR7-negative TemRA cells. The CDR3 coding sequence is TGTGCCATCAGCAGGGACCAAACAACCTACGAGCAGTACTTC. It yields the protein CAISRDQTTYEQYF.